This TCR beta chain was found in a study of T-cell reconstitution after alpha-beta-depleted transplantation in children. The CDR3 sequence is 15 residues long. Trimming left V 2 bases short and J 2 bases short, with 14 bases between. The germline V gene encodes CDR1 SGHRS and CDR2 YFSETQ. In its sample, this clonotype was seen many times. Molecular barcoding with unique molecular identifiers was used for the TCRbeta library. TCRdb recomputed calls from the PCR reads with MiXCR, one row per CDR3 protein. Of about 610,000 distinct CDR3 sequences in the sample, about 10% were seen once. The starting material was PBMCs from the stem cell graft donor, obtained from the stem cell graft. The clonotype originates from a human donor who donated a stem cell graft to a child with acute myeloid leukemia. The chain employs TRBV5-1 and TRBJ2-7; the D call may be TRBD1 or TRBD2 (5 bases each). As DNA, the CDR3 is TGCGCCAGCAGCTTTGGACAAACGGGGACCTACGAGCAGTACTTC. The encoded protein is CASSFGQTGTYEQYF.